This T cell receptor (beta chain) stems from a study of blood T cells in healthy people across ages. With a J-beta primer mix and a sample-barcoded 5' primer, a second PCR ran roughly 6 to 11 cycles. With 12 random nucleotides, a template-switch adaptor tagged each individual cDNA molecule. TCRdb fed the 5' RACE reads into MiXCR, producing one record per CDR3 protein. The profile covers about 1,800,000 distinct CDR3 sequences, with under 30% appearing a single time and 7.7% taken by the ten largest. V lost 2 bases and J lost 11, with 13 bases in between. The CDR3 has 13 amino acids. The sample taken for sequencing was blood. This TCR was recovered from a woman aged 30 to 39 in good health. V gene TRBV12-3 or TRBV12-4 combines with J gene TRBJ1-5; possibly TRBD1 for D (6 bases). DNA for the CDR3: TGTGCCAGCAGTTTAACAGGGTTGAAGGCCCAGCATTTT. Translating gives CASSLTGLKAQHF.